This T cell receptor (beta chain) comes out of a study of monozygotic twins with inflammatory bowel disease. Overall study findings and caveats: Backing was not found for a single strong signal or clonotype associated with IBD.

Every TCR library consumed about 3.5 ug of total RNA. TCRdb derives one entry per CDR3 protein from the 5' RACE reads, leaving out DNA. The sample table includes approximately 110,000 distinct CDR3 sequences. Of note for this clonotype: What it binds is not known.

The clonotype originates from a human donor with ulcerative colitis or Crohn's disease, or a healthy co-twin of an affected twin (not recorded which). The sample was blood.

This chain's CDR3 is CASSLSTGDYGYTF. The rearrangement joins TRBV5-1 to TRBJ1-2; as DNA is missing, the TRBD1 call by TCRdb cannot be tested. This CDR3 comprises 14 residues. Per germline, CDR1 SGHRS and CDR2 YFSETQ.